Presented here are 24 T cell receptor beta chains from one specimen sequenced in a study of cytomegalovirus exposure and HLA in healthy donors. PCR used 60 Vbeta primers and 13 Jbeta primers. The data were produced by immunoSEQ multiplex PCR, yet TCRdb's version contains in-frame clones alone and is incomplete. The sample lists 200,000 to 250,000 clones; approximately 70% were seen once. Sequences were obtained from PBMCs. These receptors were collected from a man in his forties or fifties in good health and CMV-seropositive.

The chain links TRBV5-4 to TRBJ2-7, with 8 positions matching TRBD1. There are 14 residues in the CDR3. CDR1 is SGHNT, CDR2 YYREEE, per germline (reference sequence). J was trimmed by 1 base and V by 0 bases; bases with no gene match: 0. CDR3 loop: CASSLGDRSYEQYF. In nucleotides, the CDR3 is TGTGCCAGCAGCTTGGGGGACAGGTCCTACGAGCAGTACTTC.

This clone was seen only once. V is TRBV5-1 and J is TRBJ2-3, with TRBD1 as a possible D gene (5 bases). The germline gives CDR1 SGHRS, CDR2 YFSETQ. This CDR3 has 14 amino acids. The V end was cut by 0 bases, the J end by 3 bases, with 8 bases between. CDR3: CASSLEGPTDTQYF. CDR3 DNA: TGCGCCAGCAGCTTGGAGGGGCCGACAGATACGCAGTATTTT.

The chain is built from TRBV5-1 and TRBJ2-3; a weak D match, TRBD2 (6 bases). V lost 0 bases and J lost 1, with 12 bases in between. The CDR3 spans 16 residues. Germline V gene sequence: CDR1 SGHRS, CDR2 YFSETQ. CDR3 DNA sequence: TGCGCCAGCAGCTTGGTGGGGGGAGCTCGCACAGATACGCAGTATTTT. This translates into CASSLVGGARTDTQYF. The complete variable domain, with remaining parts taken from reference TRBV5-1 and TRBJ2-3, reads KAGVTQTPRYLIKTRGQQVTLSCSPISGHRSVSWYQQTPGQGLQFLFEYFSETQRNKGNFPGRFSGRQFSNSRSEMNVSTLELGDSALYLCASSLVGGARTDTQYFGPGTRLTVL.

The chain joins TRBV5-4 to TRBJ2-5; D may be TRBD2 (7 bases). CDR1 and CDR2 from the germline V gene are SGHNT and YYREEE (reference sequence). V dropped 4 bases and J dropped 5 bases, with 18 bases sitting between them. This CDR3 contains 15 residues. CDR3 in DNA: TGTGCCAGCAGCAAGGAGGGGGGGGGCGTCGAGACCCAGTACTTC. Residues: CASSKEGGGVETQYF.

The J gene is TRBJ2-1, the V gene TRBV6-1, with TRBD2 matching over 10 bases. The germline V gene has CDR1 MNHNS and CDR2 SASEGT. Trimming took 5 bases from V and 4 from J; bases not matched to a gene: 2. The CDR3 has 14 residues. The CDR3 sequence: CASSTSGVYNEQFF. DNA of the CDR3: TGTGCCAGCAGTACTAGCGGGGTGTACAATGAGCAGTTCTTC.

This clone was detected a few times. The rearrangement joins TRBV5-6 to TRBJ2-5; tentative D call: TRBD1 (6 bases). The CDR3 has 15 amino acids. Germline V gene lookup returns CDR1 SGHDT and CDR2 YYEEEE. V dropped 0 bases and J dropped 4 bases, with 13 bases sitting between them. Here the CDR3 DNA reads TGTGCCAGCAGCTTGGCGTCAGGGGCCGTAGAGACCCAGTACTTC. Its translation: CASSLASGAVETQYF.

This chain links TRBV11-2 with TRBJ2-1; 7 bases are a match to TRBD1. J lost 3 bases, V lost 4 bases, and 3 bases had no gene match. Germline CDR1 is SGHAT and CDR2 is FQNNGV. CDR3 length: 14 residues. The CDR3 spells CASSSQGVYNEQFF. DNA of the CDR3: TGTGCCAGCAGCTCGCAGGGGGTCTACAATGAGCAGTTCTTC.

This clone was seen a handful of times. The chain is built from TRBV28 and TRBJ2-3, with D perhaps TRBD1 (6 bases). The CDR3 is 15 amino acids. In germline, CDR1 is MDHEN, CDR2 SYDVKM. V dropped 6 bases and J dropped 2 bases, with 15 bases sitting between them. This chain's CDR3 is CASRGWTETTDTQYF. In DNA, the CDR3 is TGTGCCAGCAGGGGCTGGACAGAGACCACAGATACGCAGTATTTT.

V is TRBV5-1 and J is TRBJ2-3, with a weak D call TRBD2 (6 bases). Germline assignment: CDR1 SGHRS and CDR2 YFSETQ. CDR3 length equals 16 residues. Trimming shortened V by 0 bases and J by 0 bases, and 11 bases separated the two germline ends. CDR3 in DNA: TGCGCCAGCAGCTTGGAGCGCCTAGCGAGCACAGATACGCAGTATTTT. Encoded protein: CASSLERLASTDTQYF.

V usage is TRBV5-1 and J usage is TRBJ2-7; possible D gene TRBD1, 6 bases. Trimming removed 0 bases at V and 0 bases at J, with 7 bases between. This CDR3 region has 14 residues. Germline lookup yields CDR1 SGHRS and CDR2 YFSETQ. The CDR3 nucleotides read TGCGCCAGCAGCTTGGCAGGGGTCTCCTACGAGCAGTACTTC. The encoded protein is CASSLAGVSYEQYF. Looking up the rest from reference TRBV5-1 and TRBJ2-7 gives the full variable domain: KAGVTQTPRYLIKTRGQQVTLSCSPISGHRSVSWYQQTPGQGLQFLFEYFSETQRNKGNFPGRFSGRQFSNSRSEMNVSTLELGDSALYLCASSLAGVSYEQYFGPGTRLTVT.

The chain is built from TRBV5-1 and TRBJ2-3, with D maybe TRBD2 (6 bases). Germline CDR1 and CDR2: SGHRS and YFSETQ. CDR3 length: 14 amino acids. Trimming removed 3 bases at V and 0 bases at J, with 8 bases between. CDR3 nucleotide sequence: TGCGCCAGCAGCTCCGGGACTAGCACAGATACGCAGTATTTT. It yields the protein CASSSGTSTDTQYF.

The V and J genes are TRBV4-1 and TRBJ1-2; 7 bases match TRBD1. The CDR3 is made up of 15 amino acids. Germline loops: CDR1 MGHRA, CDR2 YSYEKL. Unmatched junction bases numbered 9, after V lost 0 bases and J lost 8 bases. CDR3 DNA: TGCGCCAGCAGCCAAGAAGACAGGGCTAGGTCAGGCTACACCTTC. This translates into CASSQEDRARSGYTF.

V and J are TRBV9 and TRBJ1-4; maybe TRBD1 (5 bases). The CDR3 contains 18 residues. V lost 0 bases and J lost 8, with 23 bases in between. The germline V gene encodes CDR1 SGDLS and CDR2 YYNGEE. The CDR3 bases are TGTGCCAGCAGCGTAGAGCCCAGAGGAAGGGGCTTTGGGGAAAAACTGTTTTTT. Translated, it gives CASSVEPRGRGFGEKLFF.

This clone was seen more than once but under ten times. The chain carries TRBV5-4 and TRBJ1-1; D remains unclear. In germline, CDR1 is SGHNT, CDR2 YYREEE (reference sequence). Trimming cost V 4 bases and J 2 bases, with 18 bases left between them. The CDR3 sequence is 16 residues long. The CDR3 DNA sequence: TGTGCCAGCAGCGTTGCCGGGAGGCTGGTCAACACTGAAGCTTTCTTT. As protein: CASSVAGRLVNTEAFF.

The chain is built from TRBV5-1 and TRBJ2-5; a weak D match, TRBD2 (6 bases). The CDR3 contains 13 residues. Looked up from germline, CDR1 is SGHRS and CDR2 is YFSETQ. The ends were cut back, 5 bases at V and 4 bases at J, with 12 bases in the middle. CDR3 sequence (DNA): TGCGCCAGCAGGAGGCAGGAGGGAGAGACCCAGTACTTC. Its translation is CASRRQEGETQYF.

The V and J genes are TRBV5-1 and TRBJ1-1; 9 bases line up with TRBD1. The CDR3 is 15 amino acids. From germline, CDR1 is SGHRS and CDR2 YFSETQ. V dropped 4 bases and J dropped 5; count of bases not matched to a gene: 9. Here the CDR3 DNA reads TGCGCCAGCAGCCCCGGACAGGGGATTAGGACTGAAGCTTTCTTT. Protein product: CASSPGQGIRTEAFF.

The chain joins TRBV4-1 to TRBJ2-1; 10 bases fit TRBD1. The CDR3 runs to 16 residues. J lost 10 bases, V lost 0 bases, and 9 bases had no gene match. Germline lookup yields CDR1 MGHRA and CDR2 YSYEKL. The CDR3 region has the DNA TGCGCCAGCAGCCAAGAGGGGACAGGGGCGGCGGAGGAGCAGTTCTTC. This gives the protein CASSQEGTGAAEEQFF.

This clone was found a few times. This chain uses TRBV15 with TRBJ1-4; the D gene is possibly TRBD1 (5 bases). Germline CDR1 and CDR2: LNHNV and YYDKDF (reference sequence). V was pared by 1 base and J by 4 bases, with 7 bases between. CDR3 size: 14 residues. CDR3 nucleotide sequence: TGTGCCACCAGCAGAGGGGGGGGTAATGAAAAACTGTTTTTT. Its protein is CATSRGGGNEKLFF.

V and J are TRBV11-3 and TRBJ2-2, with D possibly matching TRBD2 (6 bases). The germline gives CDR1 SGHNT, CDR2 YENEEA. Trimming pared 5 bases from V and 6 bases from J, leaving 10 bases between. The CDR3 length is 13 residues. DNA for the CDR3: TGTGCCAGCAGCCTCGGGACTGCCGGGGAGCTGTTTTTT. Translation gives CASSLGTAGELFF.

This clone was recorded once. This rearrangement joins TRBV7-2 to TRBJ2-3, with D possibly matching TRBD2 (7 bases). CDR1 is SGHTA, CDR2 FQGNSA, per germline. Trimming shortened V by 5 bases and J by 7 bases, and 28 bases separated the two germline ends. CDR3 length: 18 amino acids. As DNA, the CDR3 is TGTGCCAGCAGCCCCCACCGGGGGGCCGCCGGCGAGAGAAATACGCAGTATTTT. Residues: CASSPHRGAAGERNTQYF. Variable domain in full (rest from reference TRBV7-2 and TRBJ2-3): GAGVSQSPSNKVTEKGKDVELRCDPISGHTALYWYRQSLGQGLEFLIYFQGNSAPDKSGLPSDRFSAERTGGSVSTLTIQRTQQEDSAVYLCASSPHRGAAGERNTQYFGPGTRLTVL.

This rearrangement joins TRBV19 to TRBJ1-1; perhaps TRBD1 as D (5 bases). CDR3 length: 14 amino acids. V shed 8 bases and J shed 1 base, with 14 bases lying between them. The V gene's germline CDR1 is LNHDA and CDR2 SQIVND (reference sequence). CDR3 sequence: CASRIGHQNTEAFF. DNA of the CDR3: TGTGCCAGTCGGATTGGACATCAGAACACTGAAGCTTTCTTT.

V and J are TRBV28 and TRBJ2-4, with a possible D match to TRBD1 (6 bases). The CDR3 extends over 16 amino acids. Germline CDR1 reads MDHEN; CDR2 reads SYDVKM. The V end lost 4 bases, the J end lost 3 bases, and 16 bases lay between the germline ends. The CDR3, as DNA: TGTGCCAGCAGTTCTTTGGGGGCGTATGGCAAAAACATTCAGTACTTC. Translating gives CASSSLGAYGKNIQYF.

This sequence joins TRBV14 and TRBJ2-3; D is undetermined. Germline CDR1 and CDR2: SGHDN and FVKESK. Trimming cost V 5 bases and J 2 bases, with 11 bases left between them. The CDR3 has 14 residues. The CDR3 sequence is CASSFVSPTDTQYF. The CDR3, as DNA: TGTGCCAGCAGCTTCGTAAGCCCCACAGATACGCAGTATTTT.

The chain carries TRBV4-3 and TRBJ1-6; no firm D call. Trimming left V 0 bases short and J 10 bases short, with 7 bases between. Germline assignment: CDR1 LGHNA and CDR2 YSLEER. This CDR3 is built from 13 residues. The CDR3 DNA is TGCGCCAGCAGCCAAGACGGGGTGTCACCCCTCCACTTT. It is translated as CASSQDGVSPLHF.